A selection of T cell receptor beta chains follows, all from one sample in a study of T-cell reconstitution after alpha-beta-depleted transplantation in children. TCRdb re-called the PCR reads with MiXCR, one entry per CDR3 protein. This sample yields about 400,000 distinct CDR3 sequences, of which 20% are seen a single time; over 3.5% belongs to the top ten. The sample in question was PBMCs from the stem cell graft donor, obtained from the stem cell graft. These receptors were taken from a human donor who donated a stem cell graft to a child with acute myeloid leukemia. Both conserved end residues are trimmed from each CDR3. The order of the fields is D gene, CDR3 length, J gene, V gene, CDR3 protein. D genes are given only for firm matches.

d_call: .
cdr3_length: 12
j_call: TRBJ1-5
v_call: TRBV20-1
cdr3_aa: SAREGPLNQPQH

d_call: TRBD2
cdr3_length: 13
j_call: TRBJ2-7
v_call: TRBV20-1
cdr3_aa: SARGSSGRAYEQY

d_call: TRBD2
cdr3_length: 13
j_call: TRBJ2-1
v_call: TRBV29-1
cdr3_aa: SVTLAAGRYNEQF

d_call: .
cdr3_length: 11
j_call: TRBJ2-7
v_call: TRBV12-5
cdr3_aa: ASGSGHPGEQY

d_call: .
cdr3_length: 13
j_call: TRBJ2-3
v_call: TRBV5-1
cdr3_aa: ASSSGITSTDTQY

d_call: .
cdr3_length: 13
j_call: TRBJ2-1
v_call: TRBV5-1
cdr3_aa: ASSPGLSTYNEQF

d_call: .
cdr3_length: 15
j_call: TRBJ1-2
v_call: TRBV29-1
cdr3_aa: SVEDLQGRLANYGYT

d_call: .
cdr3_length: 12
j_call: TRBJ2-5
v_call: TRBV10-3
cdr3_aa: AISESPGKETQY

d_call: TRBD2
cdr3_length: 11
j_call: TRBJ2-7
v_call: TRBV29-1
cdr3_aa: SVVAGGPYEQY

d_call: .
cdr3_length: 14
j_call: TRBJ1-3
v_call: TRBV6-5
cdr3_aa: ASSYSSGVAGNTIY

d_call: .
cdr3_length: 11
j_call: TRBJ1-1
v_call: TRBV28
cdr3_aa: ASSPRQVREAF

d_call: .
cdr3_length: 13
j_call: TRBJ2-2
v_call: TRBV6-2/TRBV6-3
cdr3_aa: ASSIYRSNTGELF

d_call: .
cdr3_length: 12
j_call: TRBJ1-2
v_call: TRBV6-5
cdr3_aa: ASNTGLHNYGYT

d_call: .
cdr3_length: 12
j_call: TRBJ2-3
v_call: TRBV28
cdr3_aa: ASNSRVSTYTQY

d_call: TRBD1
cdr3_length: 14
j_call: TRBJ1-5
v_call: TRBV5-1
cdr3_aa: ASSLHRGRGNQPQH

d_call: TRBD1
cdr3_length: 11
j_call: TRBJ1-4
v_call: TRBV29-1
cdr3_aa: SVDRGRGEKLF

d_call: TRBD1
cdr3_length: 12
j_call: TRBJ1-2
v_call: TRBV5-8
cdr3_aa: ASSLRQGVGGYT

d_call: .
cdr3_length: 10
j_call: TRBJ1-5
v_call: TRBV20-1
cdr3_aa: SASRGNQPQH

d_call: TRBD2
cdr3_length: 16
j_call: TRBJ2-5
v_call: TRBV4-2
cdr3_aa: ASSQRWIAGGSQETQY

d_call: .
cdr3_length: 14
j_call: TRBJ1-1
v_call: TRBV9
cdr3_aa: ASSAEPWSEGAEAF

d_call: .
cdr3_length: 11
j_call: TRBJ1-2
v_call: TRBV7-3
cdr3_aa: ASSLDGTYGYT

d_call: TRBD1
cdr3_length: 12
j_call: TRBJ1-4
v_call: TRBV12-3/TRBV12-4
cdr3_aa: ASGQGATNEKLF

d_call: .
cdr3_length: 11
j_call: TRBJ2-3
v_call: TRBV29-1
cdr3_aa: SVDPEGTDTQY